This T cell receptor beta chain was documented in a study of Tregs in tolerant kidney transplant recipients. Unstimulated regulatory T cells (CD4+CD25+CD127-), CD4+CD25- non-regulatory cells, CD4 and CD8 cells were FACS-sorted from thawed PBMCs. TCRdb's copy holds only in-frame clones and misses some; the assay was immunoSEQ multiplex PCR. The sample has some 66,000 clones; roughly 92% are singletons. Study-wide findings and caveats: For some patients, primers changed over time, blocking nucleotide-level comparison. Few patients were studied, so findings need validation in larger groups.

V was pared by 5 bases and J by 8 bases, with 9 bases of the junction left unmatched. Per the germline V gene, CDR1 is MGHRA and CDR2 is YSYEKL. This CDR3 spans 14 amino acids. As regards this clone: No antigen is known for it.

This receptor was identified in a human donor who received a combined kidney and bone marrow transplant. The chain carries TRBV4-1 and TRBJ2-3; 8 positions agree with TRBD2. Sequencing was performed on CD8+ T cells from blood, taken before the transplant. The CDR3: CASSELAGKVTQYF. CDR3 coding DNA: TGCGCCAGCAGCGAGCTAGCGGGTAAGGTTACGCAGTATTTT.